The 3 T cell receptor beta chains in this list originate from one sample, sequenced in a study of blood T cells in healthy people across ages. Together with a sample-barcoded 5' primer, a J-beta primer mix was included in a second PCR lasting about 7 to 12 cycles. TCRdb processed the 5' RACE reads anew with MiXCR; each CDR3 protein has one entry. The sample contains some 1.4 million distinct CDR3 sequences, 42% of which appear only once. Sequenced sample: blood. The receptors shown here come from a woman aged 18-30 years in good health.

The chain employs TRBV28 and TRBJ2-1; 7 bases are a match to TRBD2. V shed 1 base and J 6 bases; nucleotides not matched to a gene: 15. There are 18 residues in the CDR3. Germline-derived CDR1 and CDR2 are MDHEN and SYDVKM. CDR3 in amino acids: CASSLLSGTPKGTNEQFF. In nucleotides, the CDR3 is TGTGCCAGCAGTTTATTGAGCGGGACCCCGAAAGGTACCAATGAGCAGTTCTTC.

This clonotype was seen a single time. V usage is TRBV30 and J usage is TRBJ2-3; D unresolved. Germline CDR1 reads GTSNPN; CDR2 reads SVGIG (reference sequence). The CDR3 consists of 15 residues. V lost 0 bases and J 2 bases, leaving 12 bases between the germline ends. This CDR3 reads CAWSVSSTNTDTQYF. The CDR3 DNA reads TGTGCCTGGAGTGTAAGTAGCACCAACACAGATACGCAGTATTTT.

The V gene is TRBV12-3 or TRBV12-4, the J gene TRBJ2-3; D possibly corresponds to TRBD1 (5 bases). Trimming took 2 bases from V and 7 from J, leaving 7 bases between them. The CDR3 contains 12 residues. The CDR3 DNA reads TGTGCCAGCAGTTTATTGGGGCATACGCAGTATTTT. Protein product: CASSLLGHTQYF.